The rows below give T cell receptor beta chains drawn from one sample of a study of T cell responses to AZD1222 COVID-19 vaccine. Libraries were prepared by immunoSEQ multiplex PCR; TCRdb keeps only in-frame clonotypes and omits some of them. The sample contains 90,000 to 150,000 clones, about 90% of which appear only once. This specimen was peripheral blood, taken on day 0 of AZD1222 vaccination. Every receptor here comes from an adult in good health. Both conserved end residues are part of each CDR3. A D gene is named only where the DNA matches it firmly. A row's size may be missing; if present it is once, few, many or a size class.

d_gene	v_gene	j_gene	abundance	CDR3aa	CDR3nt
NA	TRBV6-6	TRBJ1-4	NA	CASSSPGPESEKLFF	TGTGCCAGCAGTTCTCCGGGGCCCGAGTCCGAAAAACTGTTTTTT
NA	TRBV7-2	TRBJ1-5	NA	CASSRGSNQPQHF	TGTGCCAGCAGCAGGGGTAGCAATCAGCCCCAGCATTTT
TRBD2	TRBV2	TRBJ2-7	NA	CASSVTGGNEQYF	TGTGCCAGCAGTGTTACGGGAGGAAACGAGCAGTACTTC
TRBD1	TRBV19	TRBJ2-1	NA	CASSLGTGGFYNEQFF	TGTGCCAGTAGTCTAGGGACAGGGGGATTCTACAATGAGCAGTTCTTC
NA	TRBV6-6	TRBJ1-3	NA	CASSYVTSGNTIYF	TGTGCCAGCAGTTACGTTACGTCTGGAAACACCATATATTTT
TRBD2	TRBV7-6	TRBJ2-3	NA	CASSFSGSTDTQYF	TGTGCCAGCAGCTTTAGCGGGAGTACCGATACGCAGTATTTT
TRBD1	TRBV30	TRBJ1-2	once	CAWTIGWAGGNYGYTF	TGTGCCTGGACTATAGGCTGGGCAGGGGGAAACTATGGCTACACCTTC
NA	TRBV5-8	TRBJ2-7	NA	CASSPSRSDQYF	TGTGCCAGCAGCCCGTCAAGGTCAGATCAGTACTTC
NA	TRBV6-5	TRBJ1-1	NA	CASSPPGASGTEAFF	TGTGCCAGCAGCCCCCCAGGGGCCTCGGGGACTGAAGCTTTCTTT
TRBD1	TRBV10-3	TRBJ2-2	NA	CAISEGQATTGELFF	TGTGCCATCAGTGAGGGACAGGCAACAACCGGGGAGCTGTTTTTT
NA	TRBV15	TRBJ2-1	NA	CATSSSWGRAQGTNEQFF	TGTGCCACCAGCAGTTCCTGGGGGCGAGCGCAGGGAACTAATGAGCAGTTCTTC
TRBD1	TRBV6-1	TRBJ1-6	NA	CASSEFRGQNNSPLHF	TGTGCCAGCAGTGAATTTAGGGGACAGAATAATTCACCCCTCCACTTT
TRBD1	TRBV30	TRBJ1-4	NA	CAWRRTGTGNEKLFF	TGTGCCTGGAGGAGAACCGGGACAGGGAATGAAAAACTGTTTTTT
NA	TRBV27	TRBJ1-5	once	CASSFRPASNQPQHF	TGTGCCAGCAGTTTCAGACCGGCCAGCAATCAGCCCCAGCATTTT
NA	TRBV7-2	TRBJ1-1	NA	CASSPGLNTEAFF	TGTGCCAGCAGCCCCGGGCTGAACACTGAAGCTTTCTTT
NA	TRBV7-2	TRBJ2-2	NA	CASSLVLRAGELFF	TGTGCCAGCAGCTTAGTTCTCCGGGCAGGGGAGCTGTTTTTT
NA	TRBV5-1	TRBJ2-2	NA	CASSLALRTGELFF	TGCGCCAGCAGCTTGGCCTTAAGGACCGGGGAGCTGTTTTTT
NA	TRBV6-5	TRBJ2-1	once	CASKLRGTVREQFF	TGTGCCAGCAAACTCAGGGGCACGGTTAGGGAGCAGTTCTTC
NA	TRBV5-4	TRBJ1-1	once	CASSPLGGGVLTEAFF	TGTGCCAGCAGCCCCCTAGGGGGGGGAGTATTGACTGAAGCTTTCTTT
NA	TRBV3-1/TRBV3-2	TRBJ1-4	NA	CASSPLAGSEKLFF	TGTGCCAGCAGCCCCCTCGCCGGGTCCGAAAAACTGTTTTTT
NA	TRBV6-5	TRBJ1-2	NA	CASSYTPAGSNYGYTF	TGTGCCAGCAGTTATACCCCGGCAGGGTCTAACTATGGCTACACCTTC
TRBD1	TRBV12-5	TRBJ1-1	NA	CASGLVPGDRVRWTEAFF	TGTGCTAGTGGTTTGGTACCAGGGGACAGGGTTCGATGGACTGAAGCTTTCTTT
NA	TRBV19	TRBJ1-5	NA	CASSRGQNQPQHF	TGTGCCAGTAGCAGAGGACAGAATCAGCCCCAGCATTTT
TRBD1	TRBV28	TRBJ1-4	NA	CASSTRQGVIEKLFF	TGTGCCAGCAGTACCCGACAGGGTGTTATTGAAAAACTGTTTTTT
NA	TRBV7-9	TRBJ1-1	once	CASRLGPGTEAFF	TGTGCCAGCAGGCTAGGTCCCGGCACTGAAGCTTTCTTT
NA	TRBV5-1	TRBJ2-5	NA	CASSLQGRETQYF	TGCGCCAGCAGCTTACAGGGGAGGGAGACCCAGTACTTC
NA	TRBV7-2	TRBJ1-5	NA	CASSLGTGITQPQHF	TGTGCCAGCAGCTTAGGCACAGGGATCACTCAGCCCCAGCATTTT
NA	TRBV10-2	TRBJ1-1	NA	CASSVGGGTEAFF	TGCGCCAGCAGTGTGGGTGGAGGGACTGAAGCTTTCTTT
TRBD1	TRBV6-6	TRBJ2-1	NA	CATRGLHYNEQFF	TGTGCCACAAGGGGGCTTCACTACAATGAGCAGTTCTTC
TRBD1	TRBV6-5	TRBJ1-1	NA	CASSSQGPNTEAFF	TGTGCCAGCAGTTCACAGGGGCCGAACACTGAAGCTTTCTTT
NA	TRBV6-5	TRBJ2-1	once	CASSPGPGLDEQFF	TGTGCCAGCAGTCCGGGACCGGGCCTAGATGAGCAGTTCTTC
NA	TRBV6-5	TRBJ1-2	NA	CASSPPSSTPLGYTF	TGTGCCAGCAGCCCCCCCAGCAGTACACCTTTGGGCTACACCTTC
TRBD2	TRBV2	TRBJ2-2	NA	CASRRTSGKIINTGELFF	TGTGCCAGCAGACGGACTAGCGGGAAAATCATCAACACCGGGGAGCTGTTTTTT
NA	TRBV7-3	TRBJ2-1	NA	CASSLNAAGVSYNEQFF	TGTGCCAGCAGCTTAAACGCGGCAGGGGTCTCCTACAATGAGCAGTTCTTC
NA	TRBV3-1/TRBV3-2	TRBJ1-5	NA	CASSQDRIQPQHF	TGTGCCAGCAGCCAAGATCGGATCCAGCCCCAGCATTTT
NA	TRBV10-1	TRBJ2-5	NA	CASSESRGTYQETQYF	TGCGCCAGCAGTGAGTCGAGGGGTACTTATCAAGAGACCCAGTACTTC
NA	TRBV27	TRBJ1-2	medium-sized	CASTPDGNYGYTF	TGTGCCAGCACTCCGGACGGGAACTATGGCTACACCTTC
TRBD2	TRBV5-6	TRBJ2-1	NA	CASSFGSGRALGEQFF	TGTGCCAGCAGCTTCGGGAGCGGGAGGGCCCTCGGGGAGCAGTTCTTC
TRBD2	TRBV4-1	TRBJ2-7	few	CASSQDWGLAVEQYF	TGCGCCAGCAGCCAAGACTGGGGACTAGCCGTCGAGCAGTACTTC
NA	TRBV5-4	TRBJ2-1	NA	CASSLVPAHEQFF	TGTGCCAGCAGCTTGGTTCCAGCCCATGAGCAGTTCTTC